A selection of T cell receptor beta chains follows, all from one sample in a study of identical twins. TCRdb reanalysed the 5' RACE reads using MiXCR and keeps one entry per CDR3 protein. This sample carries about 530,000 distinct CDR3 sequences, around 20% of them seen once, and the ten largest clones take about 0.48%. The data also belong to a second study, concerning yellow fever vaccine responses in identical twins.

Sequencing was done on a sample of CD4+ T cells sorted from blood. The receptors shown here come from a woman aged 18-29 years in good health. The CDR3 runs from the conserved cysteine through the conserved F or W. D genes are given only for firm matches. Where a row states a size, it is once, few, many or the class of an expanded clone; other rows omit it.

TRBV4-1,TRBJ2-1,NA,NA,CASSQAGIPGEQFF,TGCGCCAGCAGCCAAGCCGGGATTCCGGGGGAGCAGTTCTTC
TRBV11-2,TRBJ2-5,NA,NA,CASSFGAGVTGETQYF,TGTGCCAGCAGCTTCGGGGCAGGGGTGACGGGAGAGACCCAGTACTTC
TRBV10-2,TRBJ2-7,few,NA,CASSDRTSYEQYF,TGCGCCAGCAGTGACAGGACCTCCTACGAGCAGTACTTC
TRBV12-3/TRBV12-4,TRBJ2-3,NA,TRBD2,CASGTSGRVVSDTQYF,TGTGCCAGCGGTACTAGCGGGAGGGTCGTCTCGGATACGCAGTATTTT
TRBV7-9,TRBJ2-1,few,TRBD2,CASSPTGRAIDEQFF,TGTGCCAGCAGCCCCACCGGGAGGGCCATAGATGAGCAGTTCTTC
TRBV7-6,TRBJ2-1,NA,TRBD2,CASSFPGTSGNEQFF,TGTGCCAGCAGCTTCCCCGGGACTAGCGGCAATGAGCAGTTCTTC
TRBV12-3/TRBV12-4,TRBJ1-6,few,NA,CASSLGGINSPLHF,TGTGCCAGCAGTTTGGGGGGCATTAATTCACCCCTCCACTTT
TRBV20-1,TRBJ1-2,NA,NA,CSAKGRVNYGYTF,TGCAGTGCTAAGGGCAGGGTAAACTATGGCTACACCTTC
TRBV2,TRBJ2-7,NA,NA,CASSLLEHEQYF,TGTGCCAGCAGTCTCCTCGAACACGAGCAGTACTTC
TRBV29-1,TRBJ2-7,few,NA,CSARKGEATYEQYF,TGCAGCGCCAGAAAGGGGGAGGCCACCTACGAGCAGTACTTC
TRBV3-1,TRBJ2-3,few,NA,CASSLTTGSDTQYF,TGTGCCAGCAGCCTTACGACAGGTTCAGATACGCAGTATTTT
TRBV12-5,TRBJ2-1,NA,NA,CASGYLVRRHNEQFF,TGTGCTAGTGGATACCTAGTGAGAAGGCACAATGAGCAGTTCTTC
TRBV28,TRBJ1-3,NA,NA,CASDSKQGSGNTIYF,TGTGCCAGCGACTCGAAACAGGGTTCTGGAAACACCATATATTTT
TRBV5-1,TRBJ2-6,NA,NA,CASQVSGANVLTF,TGCGCGTCTCAAGTGTCTGGGGCCAACGTCCTGACTTTC
TRBV5-1,TRBJ2-7,NA,TRBD2,CASSLSSGINSYEQYF,TGCGCCAGCAGCTTGTCTAGCGGGATCAACTCCTACGAGCAGTACTTC
TRBV10-2,TRBJ2-2,once,TRBD1,CASSEAAGTGVGELFF,TGCGCCAGCAGTGAGGCTGCTGGGACAGGGGTCGGGGAGCTGTTTTTT
TRBV2,TRBJ2-5,NA,TRBD2,CASLNGGAGETQYF,TGTGCCAGCTTGAACGGGGGGGCCGGAGAGACCCAGTACTTC
TRBV3-1,TRBJ2-7,once,NA,CASSHRTGSYEQYF,TGTGCCAGCAGCCATCGAACAGGGTCCTACGAGCAGTACTTC
TRBV20-1,TRBJ2-2,few,NA,CSALRAPGRDTGELFF,TGCAGTGCACTTAGGGCCCCAGGCCGGGACACCGGGGAGCTGTTTTTT
TRBV2,TRBJ2-2,NA,NA,CASRTGTDYTGELFF,TGTGCCAGCAGGACCGGGACCGATTACACCGGGGAGCTGTTTTTT
TRBV3-1,TRBJ2-5,NA,NA,CASSQWAGAGETQYF,TGTGCCAGCAGCCAATGGGCCGGGGCGGGGGAGACCCAGTACTTC
TRBV7-2,TRBJ2-2,NA,NA,CASSLGPTGGGELFF,TGTGCCAGCAGCTTAGGACCTACCGGTGGCGGGGAGCTGTTTTTT
TRBV20-1,TRBJ1-2,NA,NA,CSAHGGAATLRDGYTF,TGCAGTGCCCATGGGGGGGCAGCCACCCTTAGGGATGGCTACACCTTC
TRBV7-2,TRBJ2-1,NA,TRBD2,CASSYPTSGGAGEQFF,TGTGCCAGCAGCTACCCAACTAGCGGGGGGGCCGGGGAGCAGTTCTTC
TRBV5-1,TRBJ2-3,few,NA,CASRLVRSPDTQYF,TGCGCCAGCAGACTAGTCCGCAGTCCAGATACGCAGTATTTT
TRBV24-1,TRBJ2-1,few,TRBD2,CATSDFRGGYNEQFF,TGTGCCACCAGTGATTTTCGCGGGGGATACAATGAGCAGTTCTTC
TRBV9,TRBJ2-2,NA,NA,CASSPRTPTNTGELFF,TGTGCCAGCAGCCCACGGACACCCACGAACACCGGGGAGCTGTTTTTT
TRBV2,TRBJ2-3,few,TRBD2,CASSLSSGGDTDTQYF,TGTGCCAGCAGCCTTTCTAGCGGAGGGGACACAGATACGCAGTATTTT
TRBV6-5,TRBJ2-2,NA,TRBD2,CASSRAPLAGSNTGELFF,TGTGCCAGCAGTCGCGCGCCCCTAGCGGGATCGAACACCGGGGAGCTGTTTTTT
TRBV7-6,TRBJ2-1,NA,NA,CASSSPLKEPYNEQFF,TGTGCCAGCAGCTCTCCTCTGAAGGAGCCCTACAATGAGCAGTTCTTC
TRBV20-1,TRBJ2-5,NA,TRBD2,CSASPGTSGRETQYF,TGCAGTGCTAGTCCCGGGACTAGCGGGAGAGAGACCCAGTACTTC
TRBV28,TRBJ2-3,NA,TRBD2,CASSLSGRIDTQYF,TGTGCCAGCAGTTTAAGCGGGAGAATAGATACGCAGTATTTT
TRBV7-6,TRBJ2-2,NA,NA,CASSSPPGELFF,TGTGCCAGCAGCTCCCCCCCCGGGGAGCTGTTTTTT
TRBV5-1,TRBJ1-6,NA,NA,CASTDPGNSPLHF,TGCGCCAGCACGGACCCGGGAAATTCACCCCTCCACTTT
TRBV28,TRBJ2-2,many,TRBD2,CASSFLAGGTGELFF,TGTGCCAGCAGTTTCCTAGCGGGAGGGACCGGGGAGCTGTTTTTT
TRBV25-1,TRBJ2-2,few,NA,CASSDQGGGGELFF,TGTGCCAGCAGTGACCAAGGAGGTGGCGGGGAGCTGTTTTTT
TRBV24-1,TRBJ2-3,NA,TRBD1,CATSSEGDRDHTDTQYF,TGTGCCACCAGTTCCGAAGGGGACAGGGATCACACAGATACGCAGTATTTT
TRBV5-1,TRBJ1-1,few,NA,CASSLVSGETEAFF,TGCGCCAGCAGCTTGGTGTCAGGGGAGACTGAAGCTTTCTTT
TRBV10-3,TRBJ2-2,few,TRBD2,CAISGVAGSRTGELFF,TGTGCCATCAGTGGGGTAGCGGGATCGCGCACCGGGGAGCTGTTTTTT
TRBV5-1,TRBJ2-6,NA,TRBD1,CASSPLVIGTGYSGANVLTF,TGCGCCAGCAGTCCCCTGGTGATCGGGACAGGATACTCTGGGGCCAACGTCCTGACTTTC
TRBV6-5,TRBJ2-3,NA,TRBD2,CASSYAVGTSARGDTQYF,TGTGCCAGCAGTTACGCAGTAGGGACTAGCGCTAGAGGGGATACGCAGTATTTT
TRBV6-5,TRBJ2-3,few,NA,CASGDSTDTQYF,TGTGCCAGCGGGGATAGCACAGATACGCAGTATTTT
TRBV5-1,TRBJ2-3,NA,TRBD1,CASVYLPGQGRTDTQYF,TGCGCCAGCGTGTATCTTCCGGGACAGGGCAGGACAGATACGCAGTATTTT
TRBV4-1,TRBJ1-2,few,NA,CASSANLLPVSYGYTF,TGCGCCAGCAGCGCCAACCTCCTTCCAGTTTCCTATGGCTACACCTTC
TRBV4-1,TRBJ2-3,few,NA,CASSRQRGALSSDTQYF,TGCGCCAGCAGCCGACAGAGGGGGGCCCTATCCTCAGATACGCAGTATTTT
TRBV4-2,TRBJ2-2,few,TRBD1,CASSLSRQGANTGELFF,TGTGCCAGCAGCCTCTCACGACAGGGGGCGAACACCGGGGAGCTGTTTTTT
TRBV11-2,TRBJ2-3,few,TRBD2,CASSPRGAGGYTDTQYF,TGTGCCAGCAGCCCCCGGGGAGCGGGGGGCTACACAGATACGCAGTATTTT
TRBV20-1,TRBJ2-4,few,NA,CSFFQGRNIQYF,TGCAGTTTCTTCCAGGGGAGAAACATTCAGTACTTC
TRBV21-1,TRBJ2-2,NA,NA,CASVKQRLPGELFF,TGTGCCAGCGTGAAACAGAGGTTACCCGGGGAGCTGTTTTTT